This T cell receptor (beta chain) was captured in a study of blood T cell repertoires in COVID-19. Turning to the study itself: Acute and convalescent COVID-19 specimens originated in the United States, Italy and Spain. PBMCs, B-cell-depleted T cells, or T cells were the source of the cDNA or gDNA that made up the material.

The CDR3 loop spans 14 amino acids. CDR1 and CDR2 (germline): GTSNPN, SVGIG (reference sequence). V lost 2 bases, J lost 6 bases, and 7 bases stayed unmatched. In the original analysis: Researchers report that nucleated cell counts were estimated from reference gene primer amplification. The repertoire was sequenced with immunoSEQ multiplex PCR; TCRdb's copy has only in-frame clones and lacks some. V, J and clone size are those of that table, while D and trimming were read from the DNA. The sample consists of 100,000 to 130,000 clones, about nine tenths of them appearing once. The chain has TRBV30 and TRBJ2-5, with 9 bases lining up with TRBD1. The sample consisted of peripheral blood. The sequence derives from a human donor in a cohort sampled during active COVID-19. The CDR3 bases are TGTGCCTGGAGTCGGACAGGGGCATTACAGACCCAGTACTTC. It is translated as CAWSRTGALQTQYF. Full variable domain (rest looked up from reference TRBV30 and TRBJ2-5): SQTIHQWPATLVQPVGSPLSLECTVEGTSNPNLYWYRQAAGRGLQLLFYSVGIGQISSEVPQNLSASRPQDRQFILSSKKLLLSDSGFYLCAWSRTGALQTQYFGPGTRLLVL.